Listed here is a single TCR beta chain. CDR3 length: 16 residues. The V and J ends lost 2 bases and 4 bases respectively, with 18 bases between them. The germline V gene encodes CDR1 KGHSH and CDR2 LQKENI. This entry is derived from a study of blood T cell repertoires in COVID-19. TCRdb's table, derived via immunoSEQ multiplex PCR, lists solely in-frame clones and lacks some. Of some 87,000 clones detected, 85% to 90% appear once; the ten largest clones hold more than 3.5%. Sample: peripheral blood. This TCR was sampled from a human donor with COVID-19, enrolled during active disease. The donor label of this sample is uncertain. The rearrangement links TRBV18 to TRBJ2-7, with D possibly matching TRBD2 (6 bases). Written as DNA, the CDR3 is TGTGCCAGCTCACCAGTCGCTAGCGAGGGTACATACGAGCAGTACTTC. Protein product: CASSPVASEGTYEQYF.